Listed below are T cell receptor beta chains from one sample, sequenced in a study of OX40 agonist ivuxolimab in advanced cancers. Assay used: immunoSEQ multiplex PCR; TCRdb lists only in-frame clones, some missing. Of 7,500 to 9,500 clones listed, over 75% are singletons. Material: CD4+ or CD8+ T cells sorted from blood, obtained in a trial of the OX40 agonist ivuxolimab. Every receptor here comes from an adult with an advanced solid tumor such as melanoma, head and neck, liver or kidney cancer. CDR3s include the opening cysteine and the closing phenylalanine or tryptophan.

CDR3 protein	V gene	CDR3 length	J gene
CASSLSGTFPYEQYF	TRBV7-6	15	TRBJ2-7
CSVRGTAYEQYF	TRBV29-1	12	TRBJ2-7
CASSGSDRGVGNEQFF	TRBV2	16	TRBJ2-1
CASSIYAQETQYF	TRBV19	13	TRBJ2-5
CASSVPSGRAGNEQFF	TRBV9	16	TRBJ2-1
CASSVGGSGELFF	TRBV9	13	TRBJ2-2
CASSEYGQGAGGYTF	TRBV2	15	TRBJ1-2
CASSPGTSGRRNEQFF	TRBV27	16	TRBJ2-1
CASSLEGQGGGYTF	TRBV5-1	14	TRBJ1-2
CASSPGLGYEQYF	TRBV5-1	13	TRBJ2-7